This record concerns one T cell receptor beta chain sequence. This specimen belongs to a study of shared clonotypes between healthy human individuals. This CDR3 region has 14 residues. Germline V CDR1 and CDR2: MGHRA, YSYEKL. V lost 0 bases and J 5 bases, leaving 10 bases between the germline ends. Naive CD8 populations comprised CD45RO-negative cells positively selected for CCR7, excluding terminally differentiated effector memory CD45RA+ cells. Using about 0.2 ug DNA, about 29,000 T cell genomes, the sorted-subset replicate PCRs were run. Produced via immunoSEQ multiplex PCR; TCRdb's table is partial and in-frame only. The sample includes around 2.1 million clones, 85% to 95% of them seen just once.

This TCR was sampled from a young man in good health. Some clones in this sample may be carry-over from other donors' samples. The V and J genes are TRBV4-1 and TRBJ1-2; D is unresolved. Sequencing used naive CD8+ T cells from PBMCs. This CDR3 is CASSQDSEEYGYTF. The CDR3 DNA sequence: TGCGCCAGCAGCCAAGATTCAGAAGAGTATGGCTACACCTTC.